This T cell receptor (beta chain) is from a study of T cell responses to AZD1222 COVID-19 vaccine. General observations from the study: White British people made up most donors, females outnumbered males, and clonal diversity was possibly underestimated. CD4 TCRs linked to vaccination spanned spike, dominating at 160-218 and 743-854.

On this clone itself: As yet, its antigen is unknown.

The method was immunoSEQ multiplex PCR; TCRdb's version includes in-frame clones alone and lacks a portion of them. The top ten hold 17% of the sample, which has tens of thousands of clones, about 90% seen once. Germline CDR1 SGHRS, CDR2 YFSETQ. This CDR3 has 15 amino acids. Trimming took 4 bases from V and 2 from J, leaving 13 bases between them. V and J are TRBV5-1 and TRBJ2-1; D is possibly TRBD2 (5 bases). The sequence was collected from an adult in good health. Specimen: peripheral blood, collected on day 0 of AZD1222 vaccination. CDR3 DNA: TGCGCCAGCAGCCTAACCGGGAAACCCTACAATGAGCAGTTCTTC. Encoded protein: CASSLTGKPYNEQFF.